This TCR beta chain emerged from a study of T-cell memory formation after mild COVID-19. Study results and limitations: Of the contracting clones, CD4+ ones lay mainly in CM and EM, and CD8+ ones in EMRA. The study detected some responding clones in pre-infection memory, suggesting cross-reactive memory joined.

One entry per CDR3 protein, called by TCRdb with MiXCR from the 5' RACE reads. The sample carries 470,000 or so distinct CDR3 sequences, about 19% recorded once. The V and J ends lost 1 base and 3 bases respectively, with 10 bases between them. In germline, CDR1 is SGHTA, CDR2 FQGNSA. The CDR3 length is 15 residues. Note on this clonotype: The antigen is not known.

Material for sequencing was PBMCs or a T cell subset sorted from them (not recorded which). This TCR was recovered from an adult woman who had mild COVID-19 (a few samples of this study predate the infection). Cell type and time point are not known. This chain connects TRBV7-2 to TRBJ2-1; D is uncertain. The CDR3 loop is CASSLEHLGYNEQFF. The DNA for the CDR3 is TGTGCCAGCAGCTTAGAACATCTCGGCTACAATGAGCAGTTCTTC.